This TCR beta chain comes out of a study of shared clonotypes between healthy human individuals (dated by TCRdb to about 2020). Background for the entire study: The cohort comprised a couple of women and a few men aged 18 to 49 years. For each donor, CD4 naive and CD4 memory were each run on three plates, CD8 naive on two plates, and CD8 memory on one plate. Blood TCR repertoires of about 5 healthy adults were deeply sequenced to estimate repertoire size and the extent of clonotype sharing between individuals. To increase sequencing depth and limit assay-specific biases, TCR repertoire library preparation and sequencing were carried out by different laboratories using diverse techniques. Leukapheresis yielded between about 0.9 and 9 billion PBMCs per donor. General study outcomes and caveats: Because the study included only a small number of donors, the genetic and exposure-history diversity represented was limited. Naive subsets generally had larger estimated clonotype richness than memory subsets. Pairwise subsampling indicated that sequencing depth was expected to affect the degree of clonotype sharing among donors. Even with the large sequencing depth, rarefaction of the sorted-subset datasets indicated that sequencing was incomplete. When a few donors were compared, the shared fraction of clonotypes was 5% to 6.5% for naive CD4, 3.5% for naive CD8, about 2.4% for memory CD4, and 0.3% to 0.5% for memory CD8. Sampling was limited to blood, and TCR repertoires in tissue likely differ from TCR repertoires in blood. Clonotypes shared by all four sorted-subset donors showed higher generation probabilities than non-shared clonotypes.

CD8 naive samples consisted of CD45RO-negative cells that were positively selected for CCR7, yielding a CD45RA+CCR7+ population without TemRA cells. The donors were healthy, HIV-negative adults with no recently reported acute infections or vaccinations. Every donor was a Caucasian adult residing in Nashville, Tennessee, USA. Blood was collected by leukapheresis, and PBMCs were isolated by Ficoll-Histopaque density gradient centrifugation and then cryopreserved in liquid nitrogen vapor phase. Purity and quantity of every magnetically sorted T cell population were checked by analytical flow cytometry. Genomic DNA was isolated from each sorted fraction and quantified by UV absorbance on a Nanodrop 2000c. Turning to this clone: Its target antigen remains unknown. Base quality data are lacking; no much larger clone is found one base away.

V drops 4 bases and J drops 3 bases, leaving 22 bases in between. The CDR3 contains 17 residues, cysteine and phenylalanine counted. Only CDR3 DNA remains: 51 bases, in frame from the first base. Based on the germline V gene (reference sequence), the CDR1 and CDR2 sequences are SEHNR and FQNEAQ. Using the deep immunoSEQ assay, multiplex PCR amplified TCR CDR3 regions from genomic DNA. For each cell subset, the extracted genomic DNA was distributed evenly across all wells of several immunoSEQ 96-well plates, and each plate served as one replicate. For sorted subsets, around 200 ng genomic DNA, equal to 25,000 to 35,000 T cell genomes, was loaded into each replicate PCR. The purified libraries were quantified using a Qubit 3.0 fluorometer, sized with a Bioanalyzer 2100, and then quantified again using the KAPA Library Quantification kit. Every immunoSEQ 96-well plate was sequenced on a separate single-read 150-cycle Illumina NextSeq 550 flow cell. From the authors' description of their analysis: The immunoSEQ output contained only junctional sequences without quality scores, so filtering could not match that applied to full-length reads. Sequences were annotated with PyIR, a Python wrapper for IgBLAST v1.9, and V/J genes and CDR3 were assigned using IMGT germline references. Reads were removed for weak V/J assignments (E-value above 1e-6), missing CDR3, stop codons, out-of-frame junctions, or ambiguous translated residues. V3J clonotypes were defined as sequences sharing an identical inferred V gene, J gene, and CDR3 amino acid sequence. Percentage overlap between repertoires was computed as shared unique clonotypes divided by the size of the smaller repertoire. Three approaches were used to assess repertoire richness: RTK rarefaction, the Chao1 estimator, and Recon v2.1 estimates of unobserved clonotypes. OLGA was used to compute generation probabilities for all TCRbeta clonotypes that the gDNA method yielded from a handful of donors. What TCRdb holds here is the immuneACCESS table cut down to in-frame rearrangements. Part of the clones is not present; checked against another copy, under half of the missing clones reflect an unresolved V gene, and the others are unexplained. V, J and clone size were drawn from that table, and D and trimming were deduced from the DNA. The sample table holds 760,000 or so clones, of which about 96% were seen once. In total, the top ten clones hold roughly 0.23% of the sample.

The chain is made from TRBV7-9 and TRBJ2-7, with the identity of the D gene unclear. Sequences were obtained from naive CD8+ T cells sorted from blood. According to the study, the label for this sample's cell subset or site signals: CD45RA+CCR7+. The clonotype comes from a young man in good health. DNA sequence: TGTGCCAGCAGCTCTGCCTACGAGACAAATAAAAACTACGAGCAGTACTTC. Its amino acids are CASSSAYETNKNYEQYF.